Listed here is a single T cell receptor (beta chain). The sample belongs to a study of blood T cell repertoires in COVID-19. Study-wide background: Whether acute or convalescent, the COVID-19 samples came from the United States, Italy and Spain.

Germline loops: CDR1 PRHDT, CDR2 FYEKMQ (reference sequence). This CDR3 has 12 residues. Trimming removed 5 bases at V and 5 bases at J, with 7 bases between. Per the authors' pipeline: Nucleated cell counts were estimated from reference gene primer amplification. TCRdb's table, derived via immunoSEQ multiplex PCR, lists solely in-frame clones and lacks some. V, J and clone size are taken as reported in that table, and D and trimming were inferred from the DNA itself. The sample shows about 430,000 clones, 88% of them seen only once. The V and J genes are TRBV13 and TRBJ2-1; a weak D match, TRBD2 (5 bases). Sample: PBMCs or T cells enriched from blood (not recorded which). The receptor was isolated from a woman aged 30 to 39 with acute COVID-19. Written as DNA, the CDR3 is TGTGCCAGCAGCCGGGGTAACAATGAGCAGTTCTTC. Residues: CASSRGNNEQFF.